Below, 7 T cell receptor beta chains from the same sample are listed, as sequenced in a study of blood T cells in healthy people across ages. Sample-barcoded 5' priming and a J-beta primer mix drove a second PCR of roughly 7 to 11 cycles. TCRdb reprocessed the 5' RACE reads with MiXCR, giving one entry per CDR3 protein. The sample lists about 1.4 million distinct CDR3 sequences; approximately 59% were seen once. Sequences were obtained from blood. The receptors come from a man between 18 and 35 years old in good health.

The chain recombines TRBV27 with TRBJ2-3; D gene ambiguous. The CDR3 has 12 amino acids. The germline V gene encodes CDR1 MNHEY and CDR2 SMNVEV (reference sequence). The germline V and J ends were trimmed by 5 bases and 8 bases, with 11 bases remaining between them. The CDR3 loop reads CASSPGPSTQYF. The CDR3 DNA is TGTGCCAGCAGTCCTGGACCGAGTACGCAGTATTTT.

This rearrangement joins TRBV6-5 to TRBJ2-4, with 8 nucleotides matching TRBD2. Germline trimming cut 6 bases from V and 9 bases from J; bases unmatched to any gene: 10. Per germline, CDR1 MNHEY and CDR2 SVGAGI. The CDR3 sequence is 14 residues long. The CDR3 protein is CASSPGTSGAIQYF. The CDR3 nucleotides are TGTGCCAGCAGCCCCGGGACTAGTGGGGCCATTCAGTACTTC.

The CDR3 DNA reads as TGCAGTGCTAGAGATTTGGGTCAAGCGAACACCGGGGAGCTGTTTTTT. This sequence encodes CSARDLGQANTGELFF. V gene TRBV20-1 combines with J gene TRBJ2-2; D is unresolved. The V end lost 0 bases, the J end lost 0 bases, and 11 bases lay between the germline ends. The CDR3 totals 16 residues. Germline CDR1 and CDR2: DFQATT and SNEGSKA (reference sequence).

The chain joins TRBV7-9 to TRBJ2-5; TRBD2 matches 8 bases. The ends lost 5 bases at V and 1 base at J; junction bases unmatched: 9. CDR3 size: 16 residues. The germline V gene encodes CDR1 SEHNR and CDR2 FQNEAQ (reference sequence). The CDR3 spells CASSPDTGGVQETQYF. The CDR3 nucleotides are TGTGCCAGCAGCCCCGACACCGGGGGGGTCCAAGAGACCCAGTACTTC.

The V call is TRBV27, the J call TRBJ2-1; 8 positions match TRBD2. Looked up from germline, CDR1 is MNHEY and CDR2 is SMNVEV (reference sequence). The CDR3 has 17 amino acids. The V and J ends lost 3 bases and 3 bases, in that order; junction bases with no gene match: 10. DNA for the CDR3: TGTGCCAGCAGTTTGGGTGGGGGGACTAGGCTCTACAATGAGCAGTTCTTC. Amino acid sequence: CASSLGGGTRLYNEQFF.

This clonotype was counted ten times or more. The chain is built from TRBV4-3 and TRBJ2-7, with unresolved D. The CDR3 runs 13 residues. CDR1 LGHNA and CDR2 YSLEER come from the germline V gene. The V gene lost 0 bases and the J gene lost 3 bases, with 6 bases spanning the gap. The CDR3 DNA is TGCGCCAGCAGCCAAGACGGTGTCTACGAGCAGTACTTC. This codes for CASSQDGVYEQYF.

This chain links TRBV28 with TRBJ2-7; TRBD1 matches at 10 bases. The CDR3 is made up of 14 amino acids. The V segment lost 6 bases and the J segment 1 base; nucleotides outside the gene matches: 3. Germline V gene sequence: CDR1 MDHEN, CDR2 SYDVKM. Here the CDR3 DNA reads TGTGCCAGCAGGACAGGGGGCGCATCCTACGAGCAGTACTTC. This translates into CASRTGGASYEQYF.